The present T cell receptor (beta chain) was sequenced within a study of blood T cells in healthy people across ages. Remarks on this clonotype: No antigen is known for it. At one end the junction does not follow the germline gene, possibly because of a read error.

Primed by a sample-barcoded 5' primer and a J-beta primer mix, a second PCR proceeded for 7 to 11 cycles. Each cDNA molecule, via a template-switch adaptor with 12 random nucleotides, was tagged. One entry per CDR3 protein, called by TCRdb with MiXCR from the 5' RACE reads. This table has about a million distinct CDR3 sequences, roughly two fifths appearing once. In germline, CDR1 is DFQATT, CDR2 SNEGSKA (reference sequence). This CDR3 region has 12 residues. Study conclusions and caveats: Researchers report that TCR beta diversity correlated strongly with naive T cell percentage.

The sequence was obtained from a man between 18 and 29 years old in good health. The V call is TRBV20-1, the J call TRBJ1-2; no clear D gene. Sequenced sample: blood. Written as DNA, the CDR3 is TGCAGGGCTAGAGACTCGGGCGATGGCTACACCTTC. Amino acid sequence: CRARDSGDGYTF.